These 25 T cell receptor beta chains share one sample of origin, sequenced in a study of blood T cell repertoires in COVID-19. Clones were sequenced by immunoSEQ multiplex PCR, and TCRdb holds only the in-frame ones, with some missing. The sample has about 140,000 clones, around 83% seen once; the top ten hold 8.2%. Sequencing input: peripheral blood. These receptors were collected from a woman in her sixties with acute or convalescent COVID-19.

V is TRBV6-2 or TRBV6-3 and J is TRBJ2-3; 10 nucleotides line up with TRBD1. The CDR3 loop spans 15 amino acids. With 5 bases clipped from V and 8 bases from J, the junction kept 10 bases outside the gene matches. Germline V lookup: CDR1 MNHEY, CDR2 SVGEGT. The CDR3 loop reads CASSTPGQGISTQYF. CDR3 bases: TGTGCCAGCAGTACCCCGGGACAGGGGATCTCTACGCAGTATTTT.

This clone was found a few times. CDR3 sequence (DNA): TGTGCCAGCAGCTTAGTGGGCGGGGGTGGCGAGCAGTACTTC. Amino acids: CASSLVGGGGEQYF. The chain carries TRBV7-9 and TRBJ2-7, with 7 bases identical to TRBD2. The CDR3 spans 14 residues. The V gene end was trimmed by 1 base and the J gene end by 6 bases; junction bases not matched to a gene: 6. Germline CDR1 and CDR2: SEHNR and FQNEAQ (reference sequence).

The rearrangement joins TRBV9 to TRBJ2-5; TRBD1 matches at 8 bases. Germline-derived CDR1 and CDR2 are SGDLS and YYNGEE. Germline trimming cut 0 bases from V and 5 bases from J; bases unmatched to any gene: 9. The CDR3 totals 16 residues. CDR3 region: CASSVGLGQVEETQYF. The DNA for the CDR3 is TGTGCCAGCAGCGTAGGATTGGGACAGGTCGAGGAGACCCAGTACTTC.

The J gene is TRBJ2-3, the V gene TRBV5-6; D is unresolved. Germline V lookup: CDR1 SGHDT, CDR2 YYEEEE. CDR3 length equals 13 residues. Trimming took 0 bases from V and 6 from J, leaving 8 bases between them. The CDR3 protein is CASSLAVPDTQYF. DNA for the CDR3: TGTGCCAGCAGCTTGGCGGTCCCGGATACGCAGTATTTT.

This clone appeared a few times. This chain uses TRBV19 with TRBJ2-7, with D tentatively TRBD1 (6 bases). In germline, CDR1 is LNHDA, CDR2 SQIVND (reference sequence). There are 16 residues in the CDR3. V lost 6 bases and J lost 0, with 18 bases in between. The CDR3 protein is CASSASRTVLSYEQYF. The CDR3 DNA sequence: TGTGCCAGTAGCGCTTCGCGGACAGTGCTCTCCTACGAGCAGTACTTC.

Of note for this clone: Relative to the germline gene, one junction end is altered; a read error may explain this. V gene TRBV7-7 combines with J gene TRBJ2-7; a weak D match, TRBD1 (7 bases). Germline values: CDR1 SSHAT, CDR2 FNYEAQ (reference sequence). This CDR3 has 15 amino acids. In DNA, the CDR3 is TGTGCTAGCAGCTTAGAGGCAGGGGGGTCCTACGAGCAGTACTTC. As protein: CASSLEAGGSYEQYF.

The chain combines TRBV7-8 with TRBJ2-4; TRBD2 agrees at 9 bases. The CDR3 has 19 residues. Losses at the gene ends were 0 bases for V and 1 base for J; bases not matched to a gene: 10. Germline CDR1 SGHVS, CDR2 FQNEAQ. The CDR3 DNA follows: TGTGCCAGCAGCTTAGCGGTAACTGGCGGGGGGGCGGCCAAAAACATTCAGTACTTC. Translation: CASSLAVTGGGAAKNIQYF.

The rearrangement joins TRBV7-2 to TRBJ2-2, with TRBD2 matching over 16 bases. The CDR3 spans 19 residues. V lost 6 bases and J lost 4; bases outside the gene matches: 11. Germline loops: CDR1 SGHTA, CDR2 FQGNSA. CDR3 in DNA: TGTGCCAGCAGACCCCCCCCCGGGACTAGCGGGGGGGCCACCGGGGAGCTGTTTTTT. Amino acids: CASRPPPGTSGGATGELFF.

This chain's CDR3 is CASSRGASGGTGELFF. The CDR3 DNA sequence: TGTGCCAGCAGCCGGGGTGCTAGCGGGGGGACCGGGGAGCTGTTTTTT. The rearrangement joins TRBV5-4 to TRBJ2-2, with 11 nucleotides matching TRBD2. The V segment lost 4 bases and the J segment 5 bases; nucleotides outside the gene matches: 7. The CDR3 spans 16 residues. Germline V CDR1 and CDR2: SGHNT, YYREEE (reference sequence).

The J gene is TRBJ1-3, the V gene TRBV6-5; D remains ambiguous. This CDR3 contains 13 residues. The V gene lost 7 bases and the J gene lost 0 bases, with 7 bases spanning the gap. The germline CDR1 and CDR2 sequences are MNHEY and SVGAGI. DNA for the CDR3: TGTGCCAGCACGAGGTCCTCTGGAAACACCATATATTTT. Its translation: CASTRSSGNTIYF.

The V and J genes are TRBV9 and TRBJ2-4; possible D gene TRBD2, 5 bases. Trimming removed 0 bases from V and 1 base from J, with 14 bases in between. CDR1 and CDR2 (germline): SGDLS, YYNGEE. The CDR3 runs 17 residues. The CDR3, as DNA: TGTGCCAGCAGCGTAGATTCTCCTTCGGGGGCCAAAAACATTCAGTACTTC. This translates into CASSVDSPSGAKNIQYF.

V and J are TRBV5-1 and TRBJ2-1; 11 bases fit TRBD2. The CDR3 loop spans 14 amino acids. The ends lost 5 bases at V and 7 bases at J; junction bases unmatched: 5. Germline CDR1 SGHRS, CDR2 YFSETQ. In DNA, the CDR3 is TGCGCCAGCAGTAGCGGGGGGGCAAGTAATGAGCAGTTCTTC. Amino acid sequence: CASSSGGASNEQFF.

The chain has TRBV6-5 and TRBJ1-6; D might be TRBD1 (5 bases). This CDR3 comprises 16 residues. V dropped 0 bases and J dropped 5 bases, with 11 bases sitting between them. The germline V gene has CDR1 MNHEY and CDR2 SVGAGI. CDR3 sequence reads: CASSYSGQPHNSPLHF. DNA of the CDR3: TGTGCCAGCAGTTACTCGGGGCAGCCACATAATTCACCCCTCCACTTT.

V and J are TRBV4-1 and TRBJ2-3; D might be TRBD2 (6 bases). The V gene's germline CDR1 is MGHRA and CDR2 YSYEKL. V was cut by 4 bases and J by 3 bases, with 14 bases left in between. This CDR3 is 15 amino acids long. The CDR3 bases are TGCGCCAGCAGCCCAACGGGGGTAGAGACAGATACGCAGTATTTT. Its protein product is CASSPTGVETDTQYF.

This clone was found once. V is TRBV24-1 and J is TRBJ2-3; D call uncertain. The V end was cut by 5 bases, the J end by 4 bases, with 9 bases between. The length of the CDR3 is 13 residues. In germline, CDR1 is KGHDR, CDR2 SFDVKD. CDR3 coding DNA: TGTGCCACCAGTGTGGGCTGGGCAGATACGCAGTATTTT. Amino acid sequence: CATSVGWADTQYF.

The rearrangement uses TRBV7-2 and TRBJ2-5, with 8 positions matching TRBD2. Germline CDR1 and CDR2: SGHTA and FQGNSA. This CDR3 spans 13 amino acids. The V segment lost 5 bases and the J segment 5 bases; nucleotides outside the gene matches: 4. The CDR3, as DNA: TGTGCCAGCAGCCGGGGACTAGGGGAGACCCAGTACTTC. It translates to CASSRGLGETQYF.

The chain recombines TRBV5-4 with TRBJ2-3; possibly TRBD2 for D (5 bases). The germline V gene encodes CDR1 SGHNT and CDR2 YYREEE (reference sequence). V lost 3 bases and J 0 bases, leaving 5 bases between the germline ends. The CDR3 loop spans 13 amino acids. Here the CDR3 DNA reads TGTGCCAGCAGCTGGACTAGCACAGATACGCAGTATTTT. Amino acids: CASSWTSTDTQYF.

J is TRBJ2-2 and V is TRBV19; maybe TRBD2 (6 bases). Germline lookup yields CDR1 LNHDA and CDR2 SQIVND (reference sequence). The length of the CDR3 is 14 residues. Trimming cost V 9 bases and J 0 bases, with 11 bases left between them. The CDR3 bases are TGTGCCAGCTCGGGACTTCCGAACACCGGGGAGCTGTTTTTT. Amino acids: CASSGLPNTGELFF.

The rearrangement joins TRBV7-9 to TRBJ1-2; a weak D match, TRBD1 (5 bases). The V and J ends lost 7 bases and 8 bases respectively, with 14 bases between them. Germline CDR1 reads SEHNR; CDR2 reads FQNEAQ (reference sequence). The CDR3 loop spans 12 amino acids. The DNA for the CDR3 is TGTGCCAGCACCAGGGACCGGGGGGGCTACACCTTC. Translation: CASTRDRGGYTF.

V usage is TRBV7-8 and J usage is TRBJ2-5; tentatively, D is TRBD1 (5 bases). Germline CDR1 and CDR2: SGHVS and FQNEAQ. There are 15 residues in the CDR3. V gave up 1 base and J gave up 1 base, with 10 bases separating them. CDR3 region: CASSLDRQLQETQYF. Here the CDR3 DNA reads TGTGCCAGCAGCTTAGACAGGCAGCTCCAAGAGACCCAGTACTTC.

This clone has just a few counts. The V call is TRBV5-6, the J call TRBJ1-1, with D uncertain. CDR3 size: 14 residues. V was clipped by 5 bases and J by 4 bases, with 15 bases between them. Germline CDR1 is SGHDT and CDR2 is YYEEEE. CDR3 sequence reads: CASSLEPSGTEAFF. The DNA for the CDR3 is TGTGCCAGCAGTCTCGAACCGAGTGGCACTGAAGCTTTCTTT.

The V gene is TRBV5-1, the J gene TRBJ1-4; 9 nucleotides line up with TRBD1. The CDR3 totals 14 residues. Germline CDR1 SGHRS, CDR2 YFSETQ. Germline trimming cut 2 bases from V and 7 bases from J; bases unmatched to any gene: 3. The CDR3 spells CASSFGTGREKLFF. As DNA, the CDR3 is TGCGCCAGCAGCTTCGGGACAGGGCGTGAAAAACTGTTTTTT.

Only one count was recorded for this clone. The CDR3 sequence is CATRLSGANVLTF. Written as DNA, the CDR3 is TGTGCCACCAGACTCTCTGGGGCCAACGTCCTGACTTTC. The chain couples TRBV15 to TRBJ2-6; unclear D gene. The V gene's germline CDR1 is LNHNV and CDR2 YYDKDF (reference sequence). The CDR3 sequence is 13 residues long. Between the trimmed V and J ends, which lost 6 bases and 0 bases, there was a span of 3 bases.

The gene calls are TRBV6-2 or TRBV6-3 and TRBJ1-2; D is ambiguous. The V gene lost 0 bases and the J gene lost 0 bases, with 5 bases spanning the gap. The CDR3 contains 14 residues. CDR1 and CDR2 (germline): MNHEY, SVGEGT. The CDR3 sequence: CASSYSRANYGYTF. CDR3 sequence (DNA): TGTGCCAGCAGTTACTCCCGAGCTAACTATGGCTACACCTTC.

This chain uses TRBV15 with TRBJ1-5; the D is unclear. This CDR3 is built from 12 residues. Per germline, CDR1 LNHNV and CDR2 YYDKDF (reference sequence). V lost 2 bases and J 6 bases, leaving 5 bases between the germline ends. As DNA, the CDR3 is TGTGCCACCAGCAGATACGGTCAGCCCCAGCATTTT. It is translated as CATSRYGQPQHF.